Each of the 24 T cell receptor beta chains below was sequenced from the same sample in a study of OX40 agonist ivuxolimab in advanced cancers. The assay was immunoSEQ multiplex PCR, and TCRdb's table has in-frame clones only and misses some. Altogether some 20,000 clones are present, about 80% being singletons, with the ten largest covering around 34%. The sequencing used CD4+ or CD8+ T cells sorted from blood, collected in a trial of the OX40 agonist ivuxolimab. These receptors all stem from an adult with an advanced solid tumor such as melanoma, head and neck, liver or kidney cancer.

The rearrangement links TRBV18 to TRBJ1-1; no firm D call. This CDR3 has 15 residues. Germline CDR1 KGHSH, CDR2 LQKENI. The germline V and J ends were trimmed by 0 bases and 0 bases, with 8 bases remaining between them. CDR3 residues: CASSPPVGLNTEAFF. CDR3 bases: TGTGCCAGCTCACCACCGGTCGGATTGAACACTGAAGCTTTCTTT.

The chain recombines TRBV6-1 with TRBJ2-3, with 7 bases identical to TRBD2. Losses at the gene ends were 2 bases for V and 0 bases for J; bases not matched to a gene: 8. The CDR3 sequence is 17 residues long. Germline V gene sequence: CDR1 MNHNS, CDR2 SASEGT. CDR3: CASSENPAGTSTDTQYF. CDR3 sequence (DNA): TGTGCCAGCAGTGAAAATCCAGCGGGGACTAGCACAGATACGCAGTATTTT.

The rearrangement joins TRBV6-5 to TRBJ2-7; D gene uncertain. Looked up from germline, CDR1 is MNHEY and CDR2 is SVGAGI. V lost 2 bases and J 3 bases, leaving 11 bases between the germline ends. The CDR3 contains 14 residues. The CDR3 DNA is TGTGCCAGCAGTTACACGGTGGGCCGCTACGAGCAGTACTTC. Protein product: CASSYTVGRYEQYF.

V is TRBV5-4 and J is TRBJ1-1; D is ambiguous. The CDR3 is made up of 14 amino acids. Germline CDR1 SGHNT, CDR2 YYREEE (reference sequence). V was cut by 0 bases and J by 2 bases, with 8 bases left in between. The CDR3 bases are TGTGCCAGCAGCTTGGCCTCGACAAACACTGAAGCTTTCTTT. Amino acid sequence: CASSLASTNTEAFF.

The chain has TRBV27 and TRBJ1-1; 7 nucleotides line up with TRBD1. Germline-derived CDR1 and CDR2 are MNHEY and SMNVEV (reference sequence). V lost 6 bases and J lost 0; bases outside the gene matches: 7. This CDR3 has 15 amino acids. CDR3 in DNA: TGTGCCAGCAGCCCCGGACAGGTTCTGAACACTGAAGCTTTCTTT. Encoded protein: CASSPGQVLNTEAFF.

The chain employs TRBV27 and TRBJ2-7; 10 positions match TRBD2. This CDR3 spans 15 amino acids. V trimming: 4 bases; J trimming: 3 bases; junction bases outside the gene matches: 6. Germline V gene data show CDR1 as MNHEY and CDR2 as SMNVEV (reference sequence). CDR3 in amino acids: CASSSGLAVSYEQYF. CDR3 DNA: TGTGCCAGCAGTTCCGGACTAGCGGTAAGCTACGAGCAGTACTTC.

The chain is built from TRBV4-1 and TRBJ1-5; tentative D call: TRBD1 (6 bases). The CDR3 covers 15 residues. The V gene's germline CDR1 is MGHRA and CDR2 YSYEKL. The ends were cut back, 1 base at V and 6 bases at J, with 13 bases in the middle. The CDR3 loop is CASSQGITGTQPQHF. In DNA, the CDR3 is TGCGCCAGCAGCCAAGGGATTACAGGGACTCAGCCCCAGCATTTT.

The genes are TRBV27 and TRBJ2-7, with D maybe TRBD2 (7 bases). Germline assignment: CDR1 MNHEY and CDR2 SMNVEV (reference sequence). The CDR3 is 18 amino acids. Trimming removed 1 base from V and 3 bases from J, with 22 bases in between. The DNA of the CDR3 is TGTGCCAGCAGTTTATTGTCGGGGGGAGGGGGAGGAGGCTACGAGCAGTACTTC. As protein: CASSLLSGGGGGGYEQYF.

J is TRBJ2-3 and V is TRBV19, with 7 bases aligning to TRBD2. Losses at the gene ends were 0 bases for V and 2 bases for J; bases not matched to a gene: 5. There are 16 residues in the CDR3. Germline lookup yields CDR1 LNHDA and CDR2 SQIVND (reference sequence). DNA of the CDR3: TGTGCCAGTAGTATAGATGGGGGGGGAATCACAGATACGCAGTATTTT. This encodes CASSIDGGGITDTQYF. Drawing the rest from reference TRBV19 and TRBJ2-3, the complete variable domain is DGGITQSPKYLFRKEGQNVTLSCEQNLNHDAMYWYRQDPGQGLRLIYYSQIVNDFQKGDIAEGYSVSREKKESFPLTVTSAQKNPTAFYLCASSIDGGGITDTQYFGPGTRLTVL.

The gene calls are TRBV19 and TRBJ2-7; D may match TRBD1 or TRBD2 (5 bases each). V dropped 6 bases and J dropped 2 bases, with 14 bases sitting between them. Germline-derived CDR1 and CDR2 are LNHDA and SQIVND (reference sequence). The CDR3 consists of 14 residues. DNA for the CDR3: TGTGCCAGTAGCCAGCAAGGGACCCCCTACGAGCAGTACTTC. Translating gives CASSQQGTPYEQYF.

This chain joins TRBV6-5 and TRBJ2-1, with a weak D call TRBD2 (5 bases). The V end lost 2 bases, the J end lost 7 bases, and 9 bases lay between the germline ends. Germline loops: CDR1 MNHEY, CDR2 SVGAGI. CDR3 length: 13 residues. CDR3 sequence reads: CASSYASPNEQFF. The CDR3, as DNA: TGTGCCAGCAGTTACGCTAGCCCAAATGAGCAGTTCTTC.

This chain links TRBV27 with TRBJ2-7; D unclear. The V gene's germline CDR1 is MNHEY and CDR2 SMNVEV (reference sequence). The CDR3 length is 12 residues. The germline V and J ends were trimmed by 5 bases and 4 bases, with 9 bases remaining between them. The CDR3 DNA reads TGTGCCAGCAGTGAAAACAGATACGAGCAGTACTTC. It translates to CASSENRYEQYF.

The chain has TRBV27 and TRBJ2-5; D is uncertain. Trimming removed 0 bases from V and 5 bases from J, with 10 bases in between. This CDR3 is 14 amino acids long. The germline CDR1 and CDR2 sequences are MNHEY and SMNVEV (reference sequence). CDR3 region: CASSLSGIMETQYF. The CDR3 DNA follows: TGTGCCAGCAGTTTATCAGGGATAATGGAGACCCAGTACTTC.

This clone showed up many times. The V and J genes are TRBV4-2 and TRBJ2-7; D uncertain. V shed 4 bases and J shed 2 bases, with 12 bases lying between them. Germline loops: CDR1 LGHNA, CDR2 YNFKEQ. This CDR3 comprises 14 residues. DNA of the CDR3: TGTGCCAGCAGCCCCCTAGGTGAAACCTACGAGCAGTACTTC. Protein sequence: CASSPLGETYEQYF.

The gene calls are TRBV7-8 and TRBJ1-2; possibly TRBD1 for D (5 bases). CDR1 is SGHVS, CDR2 FQNEAQ, per germline. V lost 7 bases, J lost 0 bases, and 9 bases lay in between. The CDR3 extends over 13 amino acids. CDR3: CASTPTANYGYTF. The CDR3 DNA is TGTGCCAGCACTCCGACAGCTAACTATGGCTACACCTTC.

This clone has just one count. The chain carries TRBV19 and TRBJ1-1, with a weak D call TRBD1 (6 bases). The CDR3 length is 13 residues. In germline, CDR1 is LNHDA, CDR2 SQIVND (reference sequence). Between the trimmed V and J ends, which lost 6 bases and 6 bases, there was a span of 14 bases. The CDR3 DNA sequence: TGTGCCAGTAGGTGGGGGGCAGGGGCTGAAGCTTTCTTT. Protein sequence: CASRWGAGAEAFF.

The rearrangement joins TRBV6-5 to TRBJ2-5; 7 positions agree with TRBD2. J was trimmed by 1 base and V by 8 bases; bases with no gene match: 4. CDR3 length: 13 amino acids. Germline loops: CDR1 MNHEY, CDR2 SVGAGI. CDR3 loop: CASATSVQETQYF. CDR3 nucleotides: TGTGCCAGCGCCACTAGCGTCCAAGAGACCCAGTACTTC.

The chain recombines TRBV4-1 with TRBJ1-1, with D possibly TRBD1 on 5 matching bases. CDR3 length: 15 residues. Germline V gene data show CDR1 as MGHRA and CDR2 as YSYEKL. Trimming took off 4 bases at V and 0 bases at J, with 12 bases between the two ends. The CDR3 sequence: CASSPNPRVNTEAFF. The CDR3 DNA follows: TGCGCCAGCAGCCCAAACCCCAGGGTGAACACTGAAGCTTTCTTT.

This clone turned up a few times. This CDR3 is also generated by other DNA sequences in the sample. This chain's CDR3 is CASSLELARETQYF. The CDR3 nucleotides read TGTGCCAGCAGCTTGGAACTAGCGAGGGAGACCCAGTACTTC. The chain employs TRBV5-6 and TRBJ2-5, with TRBD2 identical over 7 bases. This CDR3 spans 14 amino acids. The V and J ends lost 0 bases and 5 bases, in that order; junction bases with no gene match: 4. CDR1 SGHDT and CDR2 YYEEEE come from the germline V gene. The full variable domain, in which reference TRBV5-6 and TRBJ2-5 provide the parts outside the CDR3, is DAGVTQSPTHLIKTRGQQVTLRCSPKSGHDTVSWYQQALGQGPQFIFQYYEEEERQRGNFPDRFSGHQFPNYSSELNVNALLLGDSALYLCASSLELARETQYFGPGTRLLVL.

V is TRBV13 and J is TRBJ2-2, with D perhaps matching TRBD1 (5 bases). The CDR3 runs 14 residues. Trimming took 5 bases from V and 1 from J, leaving 8 bases between them. Looked up from germline, CDR1 is PRHDT and CDR2 is FYEKMQ (reference sequence). The CDR3 loop reads CASSKTENTGELFF. CDR3 bases: TGTGCCAGCAGCAAGACAGAGAACACCGGGGAGCTGTTTTTT.

Concerning this clone itself: One end of the junction varies from germline; a read error may be responsible. The chain combines TRBV6-5 with TRBJ2-5; 8 bases fit TRBD1. The CDR3 contains 13 residues. Germline V gene sequence: CDR1 MNHEY, CDR2 SVGAGI. CDR3 nucleotide sequence: TGTGCCAGCAGTGCCGGGACAGGCATCCGTTTAGACTTC. Its protein product is CASSAGTGIRLDF.

The chain uses TRBV6-5 and TRBJ2-2; TRBD2 aligns across 12 bases. Germline assignment: CDR1 MNHEY and CDR2 SVGAGI. There are 15 residues in the CDR3. The trim removed 10 bases at V and 2 bases at J, leaving 5 bases unmatched. Here the CDR3 DNA reads TGTGCCACCTCTAGCGGGGGGGTAAACACCGGGGAGCTGTTTTTT. Translated: CATSSGGVNTGELFF.

This clone was picked up one time. CDR3 amino acids: CASRGNLDATDTQYF. The CDR3 bases are TGTGCCAGCAGGGGCAACTTGGATGCCACAGATACGCAGTATTTT. The chain has TRBV2 and TRBJ2-3, with D unresolved. There are 15 residues in the CDR3. Germline CDR1 is SNHLY and CDR2 is FYNNEI. The V end was cut by 6 bases, the J end by 2 bases, with 15 bases between.

This clone was counted a few times. The chain links TRBV27 to TRBJ1-1; D is uncertain. Germline V lookup: CDR1 MNHEY, CDR2 SMNVEV (reference sequence). Between the trimmed V and J ends, which lost 3 bases and 5 bases, there was a span of 10 bases. This CDR3 has 13 amino acids. CDR3: CASSLHPGTEAFF. The CDR3 DNA reads TGTGCCAGCAGTTTGCATCCGGGTACTGAAGCTTTCTTT.